The 2 T cell receptor beta chains below were found in one sample sequenced in a study of blood T cell repertoires in COVID-19. TCRdb keeps only in-frame clones here, not all; method: immunoSEQ multiplex PCR. The repertoire consists of hundreds of thousands of clones, with around 90% occurring once and the leading ten covering around 4.4%. The sequencing input was PBMCs or T cells enriched from blood (not recorded which). These receptors were taken from a woman between 18 and 29 years old with acute COVID-19.

The chain combines TRBV7-9 with TRBJ2-7; 11 nucleotides line up with TRBD1. Germline assignment: CDR1 SEHNR and CDR2 FQNEAQ (reference sequence). CDR3 size: 14 residues. V lost 6 bases and J lost 6; bases outside the gene matches: 7. In DNA, the CDR3 is TGTGCCAGCAGTCGAAGGACAGGGGGCGGCGAGCAGTACTTC. Protein: CASSRRTGGGEQYF. Full variable domain (outside the CDR3, taken from reference TRBV7-9 and TRBJ2-7): DTGVSQNPRHKITKRGQNVTFRCDPISEHNRLYWYRQTLGQGPEFLTYFQNEAQLEKSRLLSDRFSAERPKGSFSTLEIQRTEQGDSAMYLCASSRRTGGGEQYFGPGTRLTVT.

J is TRBJ1-5 and V is TRBV28; TRBD1 agrees at 8 bases. CDR1 and CDR2 (germline): MDHEN, SYDVKM. The V segment lost 6 bases and the J segment 4 bases; nucleotides outside the gene matches: 5. This CDR3 has 14 amino acids. The CDR3 loop reads CASRLGTGNQPQHF. The DNA of the CDR3 is TGTGCCAGCAGACTGGGGACAGGTAATCAGCCCCAGCATTTT.